This T cell receptor (beta chain) came from a study of blood T cell repertoires in COVID-19 (dated by TCRdb to 2019 to 2021). Concerning the study at large: Samples from collaborators originated in the United States, Italy and Spain and spanned both the acute and convalescent phases of COVID-19. Nearly every sample came with metadata listing a de-identified subject ID, COVID-19 status, age in years and sex. Deeply sampled blood TCRbeta repertoires from subjects exposed to, actively infected with, or recovered from COVID-19 were included in the dataset. The repertoires were released in a freely available public database intended as a resource for research on the immune response to SARS-CoV-2. The material from the prospective study consisted of cDNA or gDNA derived from T cells, B-cell-depleted T cells, or PBMCs. Where available, HLA class I and class II types were obtained from metadata supplied by the sample provider rather than from assay-based typing. The samples were drawn from the first 160 participants of the ongoing ImmuneRACE study and from roughly 1,300 subjects provided by 6 global collaborators. The full study reports these points: How much clinical and demographic metadata was included differed by source and by participant, and the metadata was provided uncurated.

In the case of this clone: It has no known antigen specificity. Base qualities are not recorded, but no much larger clone differs from it by a single base.

There are 14 amino acids in the CDR3, from cysteine to phenylalanine inclusive. This entry keeps only the CDR3 DNA: 42 bases, framed from base 1. V loses 1 base of germline sequence and J loses 5 bases, and the interval between the two ends is 11 bases. CDR1 and CDR2 were assigned from the germline V gene (reference sequence) as LGHDT and YNNKEL. TCRbeta CDR3 regions were amplified from genomic DNA using the immunoSEQ Assay, a bias-controlled multiplex PCR. The source study handled its data this way. Nucleated cell counts per sample were estimated from amplification of reference gene primers within the assay. Sequence reads were collapsed and filtered to measure the absolute abundance of every unique TCRbeta CDR3 rearrangement. For each sample, productive Simpson clonality was calculated as the square root of Simpson's diversity index over productive rearrangements. This is the immuneACCESS table as TCRdb keeps it, with only in-frame sequences that have V and J called. A part of the clones is gone; compared with another copy, unresolved V genes explain less than half, and the rest is unexplained. That table gives V, J and clone size, and the DNA gave D and trimming. The sample data list hundreds of thousands of clones, and roughly 85% of these were observed just once. The leading ten clones occupy 1.4% of the sample.

The collaborating institutions used their own protocols to collect whole blood in K2EDTA tubes. For TCRbeta analysis, collaborators shipped samples in one of three forms: frozen whole blood, isolated PBMCs, or DNA extracted from either of those sample types. The chain couples TRBV3-1 (or the pseudogene TRBV3-2) to TRBJ1-1; TRBD1 is perhaps the D gene, given 5 matching bases. This TCR came from a woman under 40 with active or convalescent COVID-19. The source material was peripheral blood. This receptor carries the CDR3 CASSQVGGRTEAFF. In nucleotide form, the sequence is TGTGCCAGCAGCCAAGTTGGGGGGAGGACTGAAGCTTTCTTT.